This paragraph covers one TCR beta chain sequence. This record comes from a study of blood T cell repertoires in COVID-19. Overall study context: The analysed material was cDNA or gDNA that came from T cells, B-cell-depleted T cells, or PBMCs.

Per the authors' pipeline: Quantification of nucleated cells was approximated via reference gene primer amplification. The method was immunoSEQ multiplex PCR; TCRdb's version includes in-frame clones alone and lacks a portion of them. D and trimming were read from the DNA, whereas the V and J calls and clone size are those reported in that table. This table holds about 180,000 clones, over 75% found once. CDR3 length: 13 residues. Losses at the gene ends were 5 bases for V and 6 bases for J; bases not matched to a gene: 3. The V gene's germline CDR1 is SGHAT and CDR2 FQNNGV. V gene TRBV11-2 combines with J gene TRBJ2-2; 7 nucleotides match TRBD1. The sequence was obtained from a man aged 55 to 69 with acute or convalescent COVID-19. Sequences were obtained from peripheral blood. CDR3 sequence (DNA): TGTGCCAGCAGCGGACAGGTGCCCGGGGAGCTGTTTTTT. Its translation: CASSGQVPGELFF. The full variable domain, with the rest looked up from reference TRBV11-2 and TRBJ2-2, is EAGVAQSPRYKIIEKRQSVAFWCNPISGHATLYWYQQILGQGPKLLIQFQNNGVVDDSQLPKDRFSAERLKGVDSTLKIQPAKLEDSAVYLCASSGQVPGELFFGEGSRLTVL.